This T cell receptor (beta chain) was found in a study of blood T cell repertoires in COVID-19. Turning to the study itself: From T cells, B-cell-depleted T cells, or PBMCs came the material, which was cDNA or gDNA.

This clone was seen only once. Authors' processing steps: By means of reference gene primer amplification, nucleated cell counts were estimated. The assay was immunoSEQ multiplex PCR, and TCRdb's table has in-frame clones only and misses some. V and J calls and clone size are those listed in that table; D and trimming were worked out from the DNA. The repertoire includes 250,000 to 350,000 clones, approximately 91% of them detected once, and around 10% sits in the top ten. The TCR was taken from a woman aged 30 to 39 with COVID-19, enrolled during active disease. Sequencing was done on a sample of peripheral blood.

The CDR3 here is CASGGEYENIQYF. Written as DNA, the CDR3 is TGCGCCAGCGGGGGGGAATATGAAAACATTCAGTACTTC. The rearrangement links TRBV5-1 to TRBJ2-4, with TRBD2 matching 7 bases. V shed 7 bases, J shed 5 bases, and the junction held 6 bases outside the gene matches. Germline CDR1 SGHRS, CDR2 YFSETQ. The CDR3 has 13 amino acids.